The 5 T cell receptor beta chains below all came from one sample that was sequenced in a study of T cells after yellow fever vaccination. A single record per CDR3 protein comes from TCRdb applying MiXCR to the 5' RACE reads. Of fewer than 450,000 distinct CDR3 sequences detected, approximately 3.9% appear once; the ten largest clones hold about 24%. The sequencing used PBMCs, collected 5 days after the yellow fever booster vaccination. These TCRs come from a man between 18 and 35 years old who received the YFV17D yellow fever vaccine.

This clonotype has more than one count but fewer than ten. The V gene is TRBV2, the J gene TRBJ2-5; D call uncertain. V lost 3 bases and J 7 bases, leaving 12 bases between the germline ends. CDR1 SNHLY and CDR2 FYNNEI come from the germline V gene. This CDR3 has 13 amino acids. The CDR3, as DNA: TGTGCCAGCAGTGATATCGCTCCACCGACCCAGTACTTC. It translates to CASSDIAPPTQYF.

The sample holds a few counts of this clonotype. The CDR3 reads CASSPQAGANEKLFF. In DNA, the CDR3 is TGTGCCAGCTCACCCCAGGCCGGGGCTAATGAAAAACTGTTTTTT. The chain is built from TRBV18 and TRBJ1-4, with D uncertain. The CDR3 totals 15 residues. Germline values: CDR1 KGHSH, CDR2 LQKENI. V dropped 3 bases and J dropped 3 bases, with 11 bases sitting between them.

This clonotype was seen more than once but under ten times. The V call is TRBV3-1, the J call TRBJ2-7, with TRBD1 as a possible D gene (6 bases). This CDR3 is 16 amino acids long. Germline CDR1 and CDR2: LGHDT and YNNKEL (reference sequence). Trimming removed 4 bases at V and 0 bases at J, with 16 bases between. The CDR3 spells CASSPALGATSYEQYV. DNA for the CDR3: TGTGCCAGCAGCCCCGCTCTGGGGGCCACCTCCTACGAGCAGTACGTC.

The sample holds a few counts of this clonotype. This chain uses TRBV19 with TRBJ1-5; D remains unclear. The CDR3 runs to 14 residues. V dropped 5 bases and J dropped 3 bases, with 11 bases sitting between them. Per germline, CDR1 LNHDA and CDR2 SQIVND (reference sequence). The CDR3 coding sequence is TGTGCCAGTAGTGGTCTAACCCTCAATCAGCCCCAGCATTTT. Its translation is CASSGLTLNQPQHF.

V usage is TRBV7-3 and J usage is TRBJ2-5; 7 bases are shared with TRBD2. V was clipped by 3 bases and J by 5 bases; unmatched bases: 3. This CDR3 contains 13 residues. CDR1 is SGHTA and CDR2 is FQGTGA in the germline V gene. The chain's CDR3 is CASSFGSGETQYF. CDR3 nucleotide sequence: TGTGCCAGCAGCTTCGGTAGCGGGGAGACCCAGTACTTC.